This T cell receptor beta chain emerged from a study of cytotoxic CD8 clonotypes in ibrutinib-treated CLL. Across the whole study: The patients, about a dozen relapsed/refractory and 15 treatment-naive, included about 18 who were IGHV unmutated. By median roughly 5.5 years, roughly twelve had progressed and around 15 stayed remitted; responses had been 2 complete and approximately 24 partial. A mean of around 270,000 productive templates and tens of thousands of productive rearrangements was obtained per sample.

Measured with immunoSEQ multiplex PCR; TCRdb has only the in-frame clones, and not every one. The sample lists fewer than 400,000 clones, roughly 67% seen once, with roughly 6% in the top ten. Germline-derived CDR1 and CDR2 are LGHNA and YSLEER. The CDR3 has 16 residues. The germline V and J ends were trimmed by 2 bases and 0 bases, with 13 bases remaining between them. The receptor's source is a human donor with chronic lymphocytic leukemia. The chain couples TRBV4-3 to TRBJ1-1; D might be TRBD1 (5 bases). The sample was PBMCs, taken after 36 months of ibrutinib treatment. This chain's CDR3 is CASSQKRGRMNTEAFF. DNA of the CDR3: TGCGCCAGCAGCCAAAAAAGGGGCCGCATGAACACTGAAGCTTTCTTT.